These 13 T cell receptor beta chains share one sample of origin, sequenced in a study of cytomegalovirus exposure and HLA in healthy donors. Use of 60 Vbeta and 13 Jbeta primers characterized the PCR. The method was immunoSEQ multiplex PCR; TCRdb's version includes in-frame clones alone and lacks a portion of them. Found here are around 110,000 clones, around three quarters of them singletons; the top ten hold 7.8%. Sequencing was performed on PBMCs. These receptors were taken from a man aged 25-45 years in good health and CMV-seronegative.

J is TRBJ2-1 and V is TRBV6-1, with 10 bases matching TRBD2. This CDR3 spans 14 amino acids. V was pared by 5 bases and J by 7 bases, with 5 bases of the junction left unmatched. CDR1 and CDR2 (germline): MNHNS, SASEGT. CDR3 sequence (DNA): TGTGCCAGCAGTTCACTAGCGGGACTGAATGAGCAGTTCTTC. Protein sequence: CASSSLAGLNEQFF.

The gene calls are TRBV2 and TRBJ2-3; D unresolved. The CDR3 is 13 residues long. V lost 1 base and J 6 bases, leaving 8 bases between the germline ends. The V gene's germline CDR1 is SNHLY and CDR2 FYNNEI. CDR3 DNA sequence: TGTGCCAGCAGTGAAGGCGGCATGGATACGCAGTATTTT. This encodes CASSEGGMDTQYF.

This clone has a count of ten or more. V usage is TRBV7-7 and J usage is TRBJ2-3, with TRBD2 identical over 11 bases. In germline, CDR1 is SSHAT, CDR2 FNYEAQ (reference sequence). The CDR3 totals 15 residues. V lost 3 bases and J lost 1; bases outside the gene matches: 0. The CDR3 DNA reads TGTGCCAGCAGCTTGACTAGCGGGGGCACAGATACGCAGTATTTT. This codes for CASSLTSGGTDTQYF.

The chain joins TRBV27 to TRBJ2-4; no clear D gene. This CDR3 is 15 amino acids long. V was shortened by 5 bases and J by 0 bases, with 11 bases between the two germline ends. Looked up from germline, CDR1 is MNHEY and CDR2 is SMNVEV (reference sequence). This CDR3 reads CASSPNGVAKNIQYF. In DNA, the CDR3 is TGTGCCAGCAGTCCCAACGGAGTAGCCAAAAACATTCAGTACTTC.

This clone appeared a few times. The chain links TRBV7-6 to TRBJ2-6; 12 bases agree with TRBD2. Germline values: CDR1 SGHVS, CDR2 FNYEAQ. The CDR3 totals 19 residues. V was pared by 1 base and J by 2 bases, with 6 bases of the junction left unmatched. CDR3 nucleotides: TGTGCCAGCAGCTTAGGTCTAGCGGGAGGGGGTCCTGGGGCCAACGTCCTGACTTTC. Residues: CASSLGLAGGGPGANVLTF.

The V and J genes are TRBV5-1 and TRBJ2-1; D might be TRBD2 (5 bases). The CDR3 spans 16 residues. V lost 0 bases and J 5 bases, leaving 15 bases between the germline ends. Germline CDR1 SGHRS, CDR2 YFSETQ. The CDR3 coding sequence is TGCGCCAGCAGCTTGGCCCCTCGAGGAGGCCACAATGAGCAGTTCTTC. Amino acid sequence: CASSLAPRGGHNEQFF.

This clone turned up a few times. The chain links TRBV2 to TRBJ2-1; 8 nucleotides align to TRBD2. CDR1 is SNHLY, CDR2 FYNNEI, per germline. The length of the CDR3 is 15 residues. The V and J ends lost 1 base and 2 bases, in that order; junction bases with no gene match: 1. The chain's CDR3 is CASSEDGGAYNEQFF. In DNA form, the CDR3 reads TGTGCCAGCAGTGAAGACGGGGGGGCCTACAATGAGCAGTTCTTC.

This clone was picked up a small number of times. The rearrangement joins TRBV19 to TRBJ2-5, with 7 bases aligning to TRBD1. The J call may not be correct, given that the DNA end is closer to TRBJ2-7. Germline CDR1 LNHDA, CDR2 SQIVND (reference sequence). The length of the CDR3 is 15 residues. This chain's CDR3 is CASSIGTATRGEQYF. CDR3 sequence (DNA): TGTGCCAGTAGTATTGGGACAGCCACTCGAGGCGAGCAGTACTTC.

The chain carries TRBV5-1 and TRBJ1-4; the D gene is possibly TRBD1 (6 bases). Deletions cut 0 bases from V and 8 bases from J, with 14 bases between. This CDR3 contains 15 residues. Germline V lookup: CDR1 SGHRS, CDR2 YFSETQ. DNA of the CDR3: TGCGCCAGCAGCTTGGATGGCAGGGGTGCCGAAAAACTGTTTTTT. As protein: CASSLDGRGAEKLFF.

This clone was observed a handful of times. The chain recombines TRBV4-1 with TRBJ2-7, with D unresolved. The CDR3 runs to 14 residues. In germline, CDR1 is MGHRA, CDR2 YSYEKL. The V gene lost 0 bases and the J gene lost 2 bases, with 8 bases spanning the gap. CDR3 in amino acids: CASSQDRFTYEQYF. In nucleotides, the CDR3 is TGCGCCAGCAGCCAAGACAGGTTCACCTACGAGCAGTACTTC.

The genes are TRBV5-6 and TRBJ2-3; D remains unclear. V shed 0 bases and J shed 6 bases, with 11 bases lying between them. The CDR3 consists of 14 residues. Germline V lookup: CDR1 SGHDT, CDR2 YYEEEE. The CDR3 DNA sequence: TGTGCCAGCAGCTTGGCCAACCCCCGGGATACGCAGTATTTT. Translated: CASSLANPRDTQYF.

This chain connects TRBV14 to TRBJ2-5, with TRBD1 matching 9 bases. Trimming at V came to 2 bases and at J to 5 bases, leaving 6 bases not matched to a gene. The CDR3 runs 15 residues. Germline CDR1 reads SGHDN; CDR2 reads FVKESK. DNA for the CDR3: TGTGCCAGCAGCCAAAAGACAGGGGGTGGGGAGACCCAGTACTTC. Translation gives CASSQKTGGGETQYF.

V usage is TRBV28 and J usage is TRBJ2-1; 8 bases are shared with TRBD1. Germline V lookup: CDR1 MDHEN, CDR2 SYDVKM. CDR3 size: 16 residues. V gave up 7 bases and J gave up 0 bases; unmatched junction bases: 8. The CDR3 nucleotides read TGTGCCAGCACCGTGGCAGGGGGCAACTCCTACAATGAGCAGTTCTTC. This codes for CASTVAGGNSYNEQFF.